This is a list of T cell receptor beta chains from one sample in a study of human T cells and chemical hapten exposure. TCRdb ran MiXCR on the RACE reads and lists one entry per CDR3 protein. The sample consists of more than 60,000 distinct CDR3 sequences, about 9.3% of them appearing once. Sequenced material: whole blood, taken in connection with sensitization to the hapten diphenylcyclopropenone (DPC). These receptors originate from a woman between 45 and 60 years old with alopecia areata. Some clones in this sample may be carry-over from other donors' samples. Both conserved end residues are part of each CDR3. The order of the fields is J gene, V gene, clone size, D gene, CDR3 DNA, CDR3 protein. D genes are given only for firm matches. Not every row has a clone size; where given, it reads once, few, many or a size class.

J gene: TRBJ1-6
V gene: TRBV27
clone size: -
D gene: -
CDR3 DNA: TGTGCCAGCAAGTGGAGCTCCTATAATTCACCCCTCCACTTT
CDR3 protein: CASKWSSYNSPLHF

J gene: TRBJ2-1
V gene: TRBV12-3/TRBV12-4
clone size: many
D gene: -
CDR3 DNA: TGTGCCAGCAGTCCCGGACTCCAGGGCTACAATGAGCAGTTCTTC
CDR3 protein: CASSPGLQGYNEQFF

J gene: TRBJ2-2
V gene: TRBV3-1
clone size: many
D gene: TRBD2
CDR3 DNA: TGTGCCAGCAGCCGCCGGAAGAGTGGGTTAGCGGGAAACCAGGACACCGGGGAGCTGTTTTTT
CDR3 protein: CASSRRKSGLAGNQDTGELFF

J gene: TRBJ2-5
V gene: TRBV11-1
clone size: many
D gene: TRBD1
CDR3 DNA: TGTGCCAGCAGCCAACGACAGGGGAGAAGGCAAGAGACCCAGTACTTC
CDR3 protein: CASSQRQGRRQETQYF

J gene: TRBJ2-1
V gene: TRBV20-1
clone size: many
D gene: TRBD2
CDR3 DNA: TGCAGTGCTAGTGACCCCTTAGCGGGAAAATACAATGAGCAGTTCTTC
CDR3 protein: CSASDPLAGKYNEQFF

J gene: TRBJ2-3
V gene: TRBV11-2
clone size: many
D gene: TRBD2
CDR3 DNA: TGTGCCAGCAGCTCCGCCGGGCGGGAGATAGATACGCAGTATTTT
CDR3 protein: CASSSAGREIDTQYF

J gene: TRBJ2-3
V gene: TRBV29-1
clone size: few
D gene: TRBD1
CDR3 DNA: TGCAGCGTTGAAGGTTCCCAGGACAGGGGGCCCGATACGCAGTATTTT
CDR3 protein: CSVEGSQDRGPDTQYF

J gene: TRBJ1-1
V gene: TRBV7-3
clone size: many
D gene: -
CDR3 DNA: TGTGCCAGCAGCTTATCCGGGACAACAAACACTGAAGCTTTCTTT
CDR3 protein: CASSLSGTTNTEAFF

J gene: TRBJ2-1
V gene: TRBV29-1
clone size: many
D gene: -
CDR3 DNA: TGCAGCGTAAGGCTCGGGGCCAATGAGCAGTTCTTC
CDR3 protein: CSVRLGANEQFF

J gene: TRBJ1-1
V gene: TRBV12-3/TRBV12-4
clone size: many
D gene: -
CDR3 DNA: TGTGCCAGCAGCGGACTCCAGAACACTGAAGCTTTCTTT
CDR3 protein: CASSGLQNTEAFF

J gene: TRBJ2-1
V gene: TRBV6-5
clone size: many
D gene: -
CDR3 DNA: TGTGCCAGCAGTTACTCTTACCACAATGAGCAGTTCTTC
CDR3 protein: CASSYSYHNEQFF